This T cell receptor (beta chain) was identified in a study of shared clonotypes between healthy human individuals. Cells designated naive CD8 were CD45RO-negative and were positively selected for CCR7, with terminally differentiated effector memory CD45RA+ cells excluded. Data came from immunoSEQ multiplex PCR; TCRdb stores just in-frame clones and leaves some out. Here the sample spans about 2.2 million clones, about 92% being singletons. Remarks on this clone: What it recognizes is unknown.

Study conclusions and caveats: Relative to their counterparts shared across all four donors, non-shared clonotypes exhibited diminished generation probabilities. The study drew on few donors, limiting represented genetic and exposure-history diversity. Although depth was large, rarefaction showed that sequencing of the sorted subsets was incomplete. Approximately 5.3% was the fraction of naive CD4 clonotypes found shared across a handful of donors.

Germline CDR1 and CDR2: LGHNA and YSLEER. The CDR3 extends over 16 amino acids. Trimming took off 4 bases at V and 11 bases at J, with 26 bases between the two ends. The receptor's source is a man younger than 35 in good health. Some clones in this sample may be carry-over from other donors' samples. The sequenced material came from naive CD8+ T cells from PBMCs. V usage is TRBV4-3 and J usage is TRBJ1-1; perhaps TRBD1 as D (5 bases). CDR3 in DNA: TGCGCCAGCAGCCGCTTCCATGCTAGTAACACGGGGCGGGCTTTCTTT. This encodes CASSRFHASNTGRAFF.